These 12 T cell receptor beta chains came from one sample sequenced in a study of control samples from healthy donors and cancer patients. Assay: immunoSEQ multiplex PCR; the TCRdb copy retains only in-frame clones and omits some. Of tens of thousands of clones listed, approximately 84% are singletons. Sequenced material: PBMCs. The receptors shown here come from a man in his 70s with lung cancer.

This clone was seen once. CDR3 residues: CASSLTSGRNEQFF. CDR3 bases: TGCGCCAGCAGCTTAACTAGCGGCAGAAATGAGCAGTTCTTC. The V call is TRBV5-1, the J call TRBJ2-1; 8 nucleotides agree with TRBD2. This CDR3 region has 14 residues. Germline CDR1 reads SGHRS; CDR2 reads YFSETQ. V shed 2 bases and J 7 bases; nucleotides not matched to a gene: 5.

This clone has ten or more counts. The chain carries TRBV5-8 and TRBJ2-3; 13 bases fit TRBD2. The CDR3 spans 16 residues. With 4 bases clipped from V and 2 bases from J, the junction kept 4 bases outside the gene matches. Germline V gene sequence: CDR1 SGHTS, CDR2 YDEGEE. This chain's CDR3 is CASSQGTSGDTDTQYF. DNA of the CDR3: TGTGCCAGCAGCCAAGGGACTAGCGGGGACACAGATACGCAGTATTTT.

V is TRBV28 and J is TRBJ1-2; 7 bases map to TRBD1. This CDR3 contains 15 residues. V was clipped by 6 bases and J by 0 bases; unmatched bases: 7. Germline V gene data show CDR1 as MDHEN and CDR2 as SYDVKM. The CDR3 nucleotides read TGTGCCAGCAGGACAGGGATCAATACTAACTATGGCTACACCTTC. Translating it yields CASRTGINTNYGYTF.

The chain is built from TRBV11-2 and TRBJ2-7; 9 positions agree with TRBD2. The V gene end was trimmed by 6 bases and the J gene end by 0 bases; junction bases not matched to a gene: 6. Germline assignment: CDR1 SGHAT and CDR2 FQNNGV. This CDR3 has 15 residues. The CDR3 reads CASRPPGLASYEQYF. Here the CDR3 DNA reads TGTGCCAGCAGACCCCCGGGACTAGCCTCCTACGAGCAGTACTTC.

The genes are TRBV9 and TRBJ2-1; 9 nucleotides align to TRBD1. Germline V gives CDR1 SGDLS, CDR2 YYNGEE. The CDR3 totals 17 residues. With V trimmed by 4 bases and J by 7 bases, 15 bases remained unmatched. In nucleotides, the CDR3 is TGTGCCAGCAGCCGAGGGGGCGGGACAGGGTGGTTGAATGAGCAGTTCTTC. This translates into CASSRGGGTGWLNEQFF.

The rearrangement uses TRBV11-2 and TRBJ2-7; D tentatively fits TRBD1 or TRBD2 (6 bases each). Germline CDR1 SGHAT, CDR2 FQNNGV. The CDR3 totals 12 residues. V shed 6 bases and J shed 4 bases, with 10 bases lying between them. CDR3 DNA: TGTGCCAGCAGGGAGGGGGTATACGAGCAGTACTTC. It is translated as CASREGVYEQYF. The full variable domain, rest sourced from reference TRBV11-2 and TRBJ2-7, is EAGVAQSPRYKIIEKRQSVAFWCNPISGHATLYWYQQILGQGPKLLIQFQNNGVVDDSQLPKDRFSAERLKGVDSTLKIQPAKLEDSAVYLCASREGVYEQYFGPGTRLTVT.

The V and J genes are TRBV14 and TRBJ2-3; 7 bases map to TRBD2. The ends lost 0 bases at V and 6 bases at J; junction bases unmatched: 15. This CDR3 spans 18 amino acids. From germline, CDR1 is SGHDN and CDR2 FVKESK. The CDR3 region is CASSQDIVAGIFGDTQYF. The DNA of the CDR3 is TGTGCCAGCAGCCAAGATATAGTAGCGGGCATCTTCGGGGATACGCAGTATTTT.

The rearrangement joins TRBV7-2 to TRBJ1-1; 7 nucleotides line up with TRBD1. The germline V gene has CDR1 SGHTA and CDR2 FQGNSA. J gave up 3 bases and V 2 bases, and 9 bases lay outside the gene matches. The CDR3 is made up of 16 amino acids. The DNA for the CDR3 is TGTGCCAGCAGCTTACAGGGGACTAGGGGGCACACTGAAGCTTTCTTT. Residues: CASSLQGTRGHTEAFF.

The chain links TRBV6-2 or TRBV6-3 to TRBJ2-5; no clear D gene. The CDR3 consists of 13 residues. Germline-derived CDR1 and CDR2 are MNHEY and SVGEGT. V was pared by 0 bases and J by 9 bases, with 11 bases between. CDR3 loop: CASSYSFGVAQYF. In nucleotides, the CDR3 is TGTGCCAGCAGTTACTCTTTCGGTGTGGCCCAGTACTTC.

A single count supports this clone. DNA for the CDR3: TGTGCCAGCAGTTGGGACTTTAGCTCCTACGAGCAGTACTTC. It specifies CASSWDFSSYEQYF. The chain is built from TRBV27 and TRBJ2-7; TRBD2 might be the D (6 bases). Germline values: CDR1 MNHEY, CDR2 SMNVEV (reference sequence). V was cut by 4 bases and J by 0 bases, with 10 bases left in between. This CDR3 is built from 14 residues.

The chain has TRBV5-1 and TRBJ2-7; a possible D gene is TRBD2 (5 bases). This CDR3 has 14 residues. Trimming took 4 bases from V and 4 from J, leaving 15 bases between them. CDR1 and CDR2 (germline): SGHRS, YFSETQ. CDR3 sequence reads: CASSPSSGWYEQYF. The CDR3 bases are TGCGCCAGCAGCCCCAGTTCGGGGTGGTACGAGCAGTACTTC. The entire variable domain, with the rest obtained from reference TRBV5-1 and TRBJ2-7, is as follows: KAGVTQTPRYLIKTRGQQVTLSCSPISGHRSVSWYQQTPGQGLQFLFEYFSETQRNKGNFPGRFSGRQFSNSRSEMNVSTLELGDSALYLCASSPSSGWYEQYFGPGTRLTVT.

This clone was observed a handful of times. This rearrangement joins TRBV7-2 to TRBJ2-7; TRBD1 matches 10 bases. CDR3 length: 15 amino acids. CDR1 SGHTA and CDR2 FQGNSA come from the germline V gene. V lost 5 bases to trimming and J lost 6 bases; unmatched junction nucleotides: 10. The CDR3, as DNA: TGTGCCAGCAGCCGGACAGGGGGGAACCTTCTCGAGCAGTACTTC. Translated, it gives CASSRTGGNLLEQYF.